The following is a T cell receptor beta chain sequence with its context. Ten or more counts support this clonotype. This clone's antigen is unknown. No clone much larger than this one lies a single base away; base qualities are absent. Two rounds of multiplex PCR were performed to amplify the TCR beta CDR3 region from genomic DNA. The first PCR round used primers specific to each TRBV and TRBJ gene, and the primer sequences were filed in Chinese patent CN105087789A. The second PCR round used universal primers. The Roche High Pure PCR Template Preparation Kit was used to extract genomic DNA from frozen PBMCs. The libraries underwent paired-end sequencing with 151 bp reads on an Illumina HiSeq 3000. As for how the authors treated the data: CutAdapt was used to remove raw reads lacking the multiplex PCR primer sequences. Using PEAR, the high-quality paired reads were merged into contigs. By alignment to reference sequences, MiXCR assigned TRB V, D and J gene segments to each contig. To remove sequencing errors, CDR3 sequences were clustered according to base quality and sequence similarity. Shannon entropy, normalized by the natural log of the productive TCR sequence number, served as the measure of diversity. Clonality was defined as one minus Shannon entropy divided by the natural log of the number of unique clonotypes. Using the Youden index from ROC curves, the researchers picked the repertoire-metric cut-offs for progression-free survival, and all analyses were carried out in R 3.5.3. TCRdb reprocessed the public reads (quality trimming at Q25 with fastp, clone calling with MiXCR) and kept in-frame beta chains. Under each unique CDR3 protein, matching rows form one entry showing the most common genes and DNA. These V and J calls are TCRdb output, not the study's own analysis. This sample lists under 55,000 distinct CDR3 sequences; under 45% were detected once. Of the sample, 9.2% is held by the ten largest clones.

These data belong to a study of prognosis after radiotherapy for stage I lung cancer (TCRdb year 2021). Broadly, across the study: Between early 2018 and early 2019, some 18 patients with stage I NSCLC were enrolled in Nanjing, China. Distant metastases were developed by four of the 19 patients after SBRT, at a median of roughly 7 months, whereas no significant progression was observed in the other 15 patients. No patient received concurrent therapy alongside SBRT. The cohort included 10 to 15 men and more than 5 women, with a median age of approximately 76 years and a range of 53 to 84 years. About five patients had oligometastatic NSCLC after surgical resection of the primary tumor, and about 15 had newly diagnosed primary stage I lung tumors. Tumor histology was squamous cell carcinoma in over 5 patients and adenocarcinoma in around 12. SBRT was delivered in 3 to 5 fractions with a biologically effective dose of at least 100 Gy, and image-guided IMRT or VMAT was used for delivery. The study profiled peripheral blood TCR beta repertoires from stage I NSCLC patients before and after stereotactic body radiotherapy and related them to distant failure. Every patient was deemed medically inoperable, over 10 because of comorbidities and 7 because they refused surgery. For each of the roughly 19 patients, one blood sample was taken before SBRT and one after, so the study sequenced about 38 samples in total. The investigation overall reported the following: Post-SBRT Shannon entropy and its change from baseline were lower in patients who developed distant metastases; baseline Shannon entropy was not associated with metastases. Tumor specificity of expanded TCR clones was not determined. TRBV and TRBJ usage frequencies reportedly varied with metastasis status, involving two V genes at baseline and about 10 V and two J genes after SBRT. A decrease in unique TCR clone counts was observed after SBRT (median roughly 10,000 before versus some 7,000 after; Wilcoxon paired P=0.011). All reported P values were unadjusted for multiple comparisons. The small cohort and short follow-up limited the study, so independent validation of the findings is needed.

A history of other malignancies or of prior chemotherapy or radiotherapy was absent in all patients, and node-negative disease was shown on CT and PET/CT in all patients. At each of two time points, around 6.1 milliliters of peripheral venous blood were collected into EDTA tubes. Ficoll-Paque Plus density-gradient centrifugation was used to isolate PBMCs. Samples were stored at -80°C immediately after collection until analysis. V lost 5 bases and J lost 3 bases; the stretch between them is 14 bases long. Including cysteine and phenylalanine, the CDR3 has 15 amino acids. Only CDR3 DNA is held: 45 bases, read in frame from base 1. In the germline V gene, CDR1 corresponds to MDHEN and CDR2 to SYDVKM.

The input for sequencing was PBMCs, taken before or after stereotactic body radiation therapy (not recorded which). The chain joins TRBV28 to TRBJ1-5; TRBD1 could be the D gene, as 6 bases match. This sequence was found in a donor over 45 with non-small cell lung cancer. The sequence in DNA is TGTGCCAGCAGTGGGGGCGGCGAGACCAATCAGCCCCAGCATTTT. It encodes CASSGGGETNQPQHF. The reference TRBV28 and TRBJ1-5 proteins fill in what lies around the CDR3, so the full variable domain reads DVKVTQSSRYLVKRTGEKVFLECVQDMDHENMFWYRQDPGLGLRLIYFSYDVKMKEKGDIPEGYSVSREKKERFSLILESASTNQTSMYLCASSGGGETNQPQHFGDGTRLSIL.